This record concerns one T cell receptor (beta chain) sequence. The antigen remains undetermined. The source of the sample is a study of T cell responses to AZD1222 COVID-19 vaccine. The assay was immunoSEQ multiplex PCR, and TCRdb's table has in-frame clones only and misses some. The sample has approximately 77,000 clones; 70% to 90% are singletons. CDR1 and CDR2 (germline): LNHDA, SQIVND (reference sequence). This CDR3 has 16 amino acids. Trimming took off 2 bases at V and 5 bases at J, with 18 bases between the two ends. Findings of the study overall: Only a handful of AZD1222 recipients were seropositive at baseline.

The source was peripheral blood, collected 28 days after the second AZD1222 dose. The chain uses TRBV19 and TRBJ1-2; D gene uncertain. The TCR sequence derives from an adult who received the AZD1222 COVID-19 vaccine. CDR3 in amino acids: CASSIIRSGRGYGYTF. CDR3 nucleotide sequence: TGTGCCAGTAGTATAATTAGGAGCGGCCGTGGGTATGGCTACACCTTC.